There are many counts of the clone carrying this T cell receptor beta chain. Germline V gene lookup returns CDR1 SGHAT and CDR2 FQNNGV. V lost 6 bases and J lost 6; bases outside the gene matches: 13. The CDR3 length is 16 residues. HTBI primers from iRepertoire and Arm-PCR of CDR3 regions yielded the TCR beta libraries. TCRdb itself ran the multiplex PCR reads through MiXCR, one entry per CDR3 protein. Altogether around 400,000 distinct CDR3 sequences are present, 15% being singletons, with the ten largest covering over 7.5%. Documented time point: newly diagnosed GD, antithyroid drugs for less than 3 months. The TCR library was prepared using RNA isolated from PBMCs. This sample stems from a study of regulatory T cells in long-lasting Graves disease. This same sample was also taken into another study, of T cells in Graves' hyperthyroidism and ophthalmopathy.

The chain joins TRBV11-2 to TRBJ2-2; 7 bases are a match to TRBD1. This receptor was obtained from a woman aged 40 to 55 with Graves disease. Sequencing was performed on peripheral blood mononuclear cells (PBMCs), taken at new diagnosis, from a patient treated with antithyroid drugs. CDR3 nucleotides: TGTGCCAGCAGTACCCAGGGGGAGAAATTTCCCGGGGAGCTGTTTTTT. Residues: CASSTQGEKFPGELFF.